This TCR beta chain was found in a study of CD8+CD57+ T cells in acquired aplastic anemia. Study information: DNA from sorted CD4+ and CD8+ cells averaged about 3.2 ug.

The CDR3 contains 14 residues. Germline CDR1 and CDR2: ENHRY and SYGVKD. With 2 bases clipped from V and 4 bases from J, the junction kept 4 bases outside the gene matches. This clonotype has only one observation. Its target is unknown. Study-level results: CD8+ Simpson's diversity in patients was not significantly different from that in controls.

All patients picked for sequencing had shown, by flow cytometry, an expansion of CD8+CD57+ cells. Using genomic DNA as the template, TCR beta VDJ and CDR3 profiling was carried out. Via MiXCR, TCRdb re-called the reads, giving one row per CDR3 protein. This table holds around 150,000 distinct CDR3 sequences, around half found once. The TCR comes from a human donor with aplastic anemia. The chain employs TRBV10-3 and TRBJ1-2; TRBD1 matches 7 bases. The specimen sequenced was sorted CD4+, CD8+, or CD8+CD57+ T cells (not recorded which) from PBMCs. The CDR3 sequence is CAISEGRGVYGYTF. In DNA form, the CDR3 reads TGTGCCATCAGTGAGGGCAGGGGGGTCTATGGCTACACCTTC.